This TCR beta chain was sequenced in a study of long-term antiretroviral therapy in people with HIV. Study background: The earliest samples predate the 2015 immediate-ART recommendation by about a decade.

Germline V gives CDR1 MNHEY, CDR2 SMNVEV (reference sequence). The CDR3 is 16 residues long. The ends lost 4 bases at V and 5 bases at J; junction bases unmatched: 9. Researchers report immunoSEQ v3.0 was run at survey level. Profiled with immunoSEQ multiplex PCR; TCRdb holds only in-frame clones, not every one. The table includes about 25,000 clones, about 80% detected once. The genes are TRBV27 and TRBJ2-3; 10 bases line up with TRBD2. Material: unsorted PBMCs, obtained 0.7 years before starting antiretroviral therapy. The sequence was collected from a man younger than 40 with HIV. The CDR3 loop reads CASSSSAGGHQDTQYF. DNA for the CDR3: TGTGCCAGCAGTTCCTCAGCGGGAGGGCATCAAGATACGCAGTATTTT.